The 15 T cell receptor beta chains below come from one sample, sequenced in a study of blood T cell repertoires in COVID-19. Clones were sequenced by immunoSEQ multiplex PCR, and TCRdb holds only the in-frame ones, with some missing. The sample has just over 250,000 clones, approximately 88% seen once. Material: peripheral blood. These receptors were taken from a woman aged 65 to 85 with COVID-19, enrolled during active disease.

The chain combines TRBV25-1 with TRBJ2-5; TRBD1 might be the D (6 bases). The V and J ends lost 4 bases and 5 bases respectively, with 14 bases between them. CDR3 length: 14 residues. CDR1 MGHDK and CDR2 SYGVNS come from the germline V gene. Here the CDR3 DNA reads TGTGCCAGCAGTGCCCTAAGGGGGTCGGAGACCCAGTACTTC. Translated: CASSALRGSETQYF. The full variable domain, with the rest looked up from reference TRBV25-1 and TRBJ2-5, is EADIYQTPRYLVIGTGKKITLECSQTMGHDKMYWYQQDPGMELHLIHYSYGVNSTEKGDLSSESTVSRIRTEHFPLTLESARPSHTSQYLCASSALRGSETQYFGPGTRLLVL.

The sample holds a few counts of this clone. The gene calls are TRBV11-3 and TRBJ2-1; TRBD2 might be the D (6 bases). Germline loops: CDR1 SGHNT, CDR2 YENEEA. There are 16 residues in the CDR3. V lost 5 bases to trimming and J lost 3 bases, with 17 bases between them. CDR3 DNA sequence: TGTGCCAGCAGCCAAAGAAAGGGACTGGACTACAATGAGCAGTTCTTC. This encodes CASSQRKGLDYNEQFF.

The J gene is TRBJ2-1, the V gene TRBV4-2; perhaps TRBD2 as D (5 bases). Trimming removed 0 bases at V and 0 bases at J, with 12 bases between. The CDR3 spans 17 residues. Germline V lookup: CDR1 LGHNA, CDR2 YNFKEQ. Here the CDR3 DNA reads TGTGCCAGCAGCCAAGATCTACTCACTAGCTCCTACAATGAGCAGTTCTTC. It translates to CASSQDLLTSSYNEQFF.

The J gene is TRBJ1-2, the V gene TRBV7-9; perhaps TRBD1 as D (5 bases). Germline assignment: CDR1 SEHNR and CDR2 FQNEAQ (reference sequence). The CDR3 loop spans 15 amino acids. V lost 1 base and J lost 6, with 15 bases in between. The CDR3 nucleotides are TGTGCCAGCAGCTTAGATTTTAGGGGCCAGAATGGCTACACCTTC. It yields the protein CASSLDFRGQNGYTF. The variable domain in full, with the rest retrieved from reference TRBV7-9 and TRBJ1-2, is DTGVSQNPRHKITKRGQNVTFRCDPISEHNRLYWYRQTLGQGPEFLTYFQNEAQLEKSRLLSDRFSAERPKGSFSTLEIQRTEQGDSAMYLCASSLDFRGQNGYTFGSGTRLTVV.

The chain combines TRBV28 with TRBJ1-4; no firm D call. Deletions cut 2 bases from V and 8 bases from J, with 9 bases between. The CDR3 loop spans 13 amino acids. Germline V gives CDR1 MDHEN, CDR2 SYDVKM. CDR3: CASSLRGSEKLFF. The CDR3, as DNA: TGTGCCAGCAGTTTACGCGGGAGCGAAAAACTGTTTTTT.

The chain recombines TRBV9 with TRBJ2-3; TRBD2 agrees at 7 bases. V shed 3 bases, J shed 7 bases, and the junction held 14 bases outside the gene matches. Per germline, CDR1 SGDLS and CDR2 YYNGEE. There are 16 residues in the CDR3. CDR3 residues: CASSARTRDKINTQYF. The DNA of the CDR3 is TGTGCCAGCAGCGCCAGGACTAGAGATAAGATAAATACGCAGTATTTT. The whole variable domain, remainder taken from reference TRBV9 and TRBJ2-3, is DSGVTQTPKHLITATGQRVTLRCSPRSGDLSVYWYQQSLDQGLQFLIQYYNGEERAKGNILERFSAQQFPDLHSELNLSSLELGDSALYFCASSARTRDKINTQYFGPGTRLTVL.

This chain joins TRBV20-1 and TRBJ2-7; 7 nucleotides match TRBD1. Germline V lookup: CDR1 DFQATT, CDR2 SNEGSKA (reference sequence). This CDR3 has 14 amino acids. V lost 5 bases and J lost 5; bases outside the gene matches: 12. In nucleotides, the CDR3 is TGCAGTGCTGGTGGGATCGGACAGGTCCACGAGCAGTACTTC. The encoded protein is CSAGGIGQVHEQYF.

This clone was recorded a few times. The chain employs TRBV19 and TRBJ2-3; the D gene is possibly TRBD2 (6 bases). Trimming removed 10 bases at V and 2 bases at J, with 19 bases between. Germline loops: CDR1 LNHDA, CDR2 SQIVND (reference sequence). This CDR3 has 15 amino acids. The CDR3 sequence is CATRPPGLYTDTQYF. The CDR3 nucleotides are TGTGCCACCCGCCCACCGGGACTTTACACAGATACGCAGTATTTT.

V usage is TRBV5-8 and J usage is TRBJ1-2, with TRBD1 matching over 9 bases. This CDR3 is built from 16 residues. CDR1 is SGHTS and CDR2 is YDEGEE in the germline V gene. The ends lost 4 bases at V and 4 bases at J; junction bases unmatched: 11. CDR3 coding DNA: TGTGCCAGCAGCAGCATTGGGACAGGGAGTACCTATGGCTACACCTTC. Its translation: CASSSIGTGSTYGYTF.

The V call is TRBV19, the J call TRBJ2-3, with 7 bases that match TRBD2. The CDR3 has 16 amino acids. Germline CDR1 and CDR2: LNHDA and SQIVND (reference sequence). After removal of 6 bases from V and 0 bases from J, the junction contained 9 bases not matched to a gene. CDR3 bases: TGTGCCAGTAGGGCGAGCGGGAAGCCTAGCACAGATACGCAGTATTTT. It encodes CASRASGKPSTDTQYF.

This chain uses TRBV11-3 with TRBJ2-7; 7 bases agree with TRBD2. CDR1 and CDR2 from the germline V gene are SGHNT and YENEEA. V lost 4 bases and J lost 6; bases outside the gene matches: 9. The CDR3 is made up of 14 amino acids. The CDR3 sequence: CASSSFGTMGEQYF. CDR3 nucleotides: TGTGCCAGCAGCTCCTTCGGGACTATGGGCGAGCAGTACTTC.

The V call is TRBV4-2, the J call TRBJ1-2, with D maybe TRBD1 (5 bases). Per germline, CDR1 LGHNA and CDR2 YNFKEQ. The CDR3 runs to 16 residues. The V and J ends lost 4 bases and 7 bases respectively, with 22 bases between them. The CDR3 loop reads CASSPQLRVIIGGYTF. In DNA form, the CDR3 reads TGTGCCAGCAGCCCCCAACTCAGGGTAATAATTGGTGGCTACACCTTC.

CDR3 bases: TGCAGTGGTGGGGCTAGGGATACGCAGTATTTT. Protein sequence: CSGGARDTQYF. V and J are TRBV20-1 and TRBJ2-3; D perhaps matches TRBD1 (5 bases). V gave up 7 bases and J gave up 6 bases, with 11 bases separating them. In germline, CDR1 is DFQATT, CDR2 SNEGSKA (reference sequence). The length of the CDR3 is 11 residues.

CDR3 DNA: TGTGCCAGCAGCTCCAGACAGGGTGGCACTGAAGCTTTCTTT. This encodes CASSSRQGGTEAFF. The chain couples TRBV7-2 to TRBJ1-1; 7 nucleotides line up with TRBD1. The CDR3 covers 14 residues. V was pared by 4 bases and J by 4 bases, with 6 bases of the junction left unmatched. The V gene's germline CDR1 is SGHTA and CDR2 FQGNSA.

The chain recombines TRBV14 with TRBJ2-2, with TRBD1 matching over 8 bases. The germline CDR1 and CDR2 sequences are SGHDN and FVKESK. There are 14 residues in the CDR3. With 4 bases clipped from V and 7 bases from J, the junction kept 5 bases outside the gene matches. This CDR3 is CASSLAGGNGELFF. The CDR3 DNA reads TGTGCCAGCAGCCTCGCAGGGGGCAACGGGGAGCTGTTTTTT.